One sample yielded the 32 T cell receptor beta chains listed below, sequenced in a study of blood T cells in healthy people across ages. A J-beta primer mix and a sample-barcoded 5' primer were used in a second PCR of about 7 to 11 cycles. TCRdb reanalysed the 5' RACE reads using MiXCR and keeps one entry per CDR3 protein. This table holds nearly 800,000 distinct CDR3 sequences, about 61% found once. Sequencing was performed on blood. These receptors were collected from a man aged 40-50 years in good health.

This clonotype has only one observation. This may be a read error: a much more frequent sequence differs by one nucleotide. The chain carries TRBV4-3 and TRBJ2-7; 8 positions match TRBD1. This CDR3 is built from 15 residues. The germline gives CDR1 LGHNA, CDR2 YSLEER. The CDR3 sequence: CASSPGQGVSYERYF. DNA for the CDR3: TGCGCCAGCAGCCCTGGACAGGGAGTCTCCTACGAGCGGTACTTC.

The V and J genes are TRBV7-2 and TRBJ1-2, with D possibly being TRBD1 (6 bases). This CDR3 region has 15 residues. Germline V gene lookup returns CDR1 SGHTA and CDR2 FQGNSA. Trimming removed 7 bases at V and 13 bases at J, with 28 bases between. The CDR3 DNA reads TGTGCCAGCACCGTAAACATTGGACAGATACCGACGATCACCTTC. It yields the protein CASTVNIGQIPTITF.

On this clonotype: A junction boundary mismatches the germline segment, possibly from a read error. The CDR3 nucleotides are TGTGCCAGTAGTTTCCCGGGACAGTCCACCTACGAGCAGTACTTC. This sequence encodes CASSFPGQSTYEQYF. The V gene is TRBV27, the J gene TRBJ2-4, with 7 positions matching TRBD1. The end of the DNA is better explained by TRBJ2-7, so the J call may be wrong. Germline lookup yields CDR1 MNHEY and CDR2 SMNVEV (reference sequence). This CDR3 contains 15 residues.

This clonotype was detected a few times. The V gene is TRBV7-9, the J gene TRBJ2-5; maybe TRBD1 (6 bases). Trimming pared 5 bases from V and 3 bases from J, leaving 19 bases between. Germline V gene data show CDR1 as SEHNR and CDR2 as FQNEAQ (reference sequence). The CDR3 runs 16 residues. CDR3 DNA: TGTGCCAGCAGCGGGCACAGGGTCCCCAAGGAAGAGACCCAGTACTTC. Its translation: CASSGHRVPKEETQYF.

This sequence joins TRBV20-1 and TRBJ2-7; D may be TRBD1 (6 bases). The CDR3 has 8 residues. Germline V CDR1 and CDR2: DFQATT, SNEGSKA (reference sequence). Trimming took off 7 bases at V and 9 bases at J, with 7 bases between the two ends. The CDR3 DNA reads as TGCAGTGTCAGGGGGCAGTACTTC. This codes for CSVRGQYF.

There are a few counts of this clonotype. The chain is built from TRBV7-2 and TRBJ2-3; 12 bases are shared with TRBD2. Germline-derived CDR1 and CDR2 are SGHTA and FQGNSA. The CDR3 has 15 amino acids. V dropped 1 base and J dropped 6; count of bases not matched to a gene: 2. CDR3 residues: CASSLGTSGRDTQYF. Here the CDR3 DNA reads TGTGCCAGCAGCTTAGGTACTAGCGGGAGGGATACGCAGTATTTT. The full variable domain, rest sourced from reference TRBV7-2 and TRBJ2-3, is GAGVSQSPSNKVTEKGKDVELRCDPISGHTALYWYRQSLGQGLEFLIYFQGNSAPDKSGLPSDRFSAERTGGSVSTLTIQRTQQEDSAVYLCASSLGTSGRDTQYFGPGTRLTVL.

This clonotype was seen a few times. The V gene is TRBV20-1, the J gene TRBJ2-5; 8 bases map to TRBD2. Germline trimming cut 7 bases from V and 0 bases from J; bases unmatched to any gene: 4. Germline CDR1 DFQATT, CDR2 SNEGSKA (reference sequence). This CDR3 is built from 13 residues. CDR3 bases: TGCAGTGGAGTAGCGGGGTACCAAGAGACCCAGTACTTC. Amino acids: CSGVAGYQETQYF.

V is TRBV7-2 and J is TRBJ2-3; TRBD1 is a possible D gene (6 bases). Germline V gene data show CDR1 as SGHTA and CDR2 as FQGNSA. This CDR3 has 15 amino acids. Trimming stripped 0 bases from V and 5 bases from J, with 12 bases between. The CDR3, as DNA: TGTGCCAGCAGCTTAGCGGTACAGGGTAGAGATACGCAGTATTTT. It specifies CASSLAVQGRDTQYF. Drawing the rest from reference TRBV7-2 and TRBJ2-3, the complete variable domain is GAGVSQSPSNKVTEKGKDVELRCDPISGHTALYWYRQSLGQGLEFLIYFQGNSAPDKSGLPSDRFSAERTGGSVSTLTIQRTQQEDSAVYLCASSLAVQGRDTQYFGPGTRLTVL.

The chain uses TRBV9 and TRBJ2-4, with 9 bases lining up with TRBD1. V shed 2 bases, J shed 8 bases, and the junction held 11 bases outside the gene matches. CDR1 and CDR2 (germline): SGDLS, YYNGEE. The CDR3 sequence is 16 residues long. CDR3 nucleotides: TGTGCCAGCAGCGTTACAGGGGGCCAGTATAACGACATTCAGTACTTC. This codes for CASSVTGGQYNDIQYF.

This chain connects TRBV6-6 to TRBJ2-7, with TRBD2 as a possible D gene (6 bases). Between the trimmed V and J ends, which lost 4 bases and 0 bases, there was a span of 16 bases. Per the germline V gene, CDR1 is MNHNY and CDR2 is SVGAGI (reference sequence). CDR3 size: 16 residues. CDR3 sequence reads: CASSSSGGISSYEQYF. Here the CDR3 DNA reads TGTGCCAGCAGTTCCTCGGGCGGGATCAGCTCCTACGAGCAGTACTTC.

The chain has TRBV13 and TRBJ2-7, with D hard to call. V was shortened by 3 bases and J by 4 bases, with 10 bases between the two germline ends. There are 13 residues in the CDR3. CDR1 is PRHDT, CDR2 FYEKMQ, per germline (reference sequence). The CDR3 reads CASSFSTVYEQYF. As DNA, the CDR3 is TGTGCCAGCAGCTTCTCCACAGTTTACGAGCAGTACTTC.

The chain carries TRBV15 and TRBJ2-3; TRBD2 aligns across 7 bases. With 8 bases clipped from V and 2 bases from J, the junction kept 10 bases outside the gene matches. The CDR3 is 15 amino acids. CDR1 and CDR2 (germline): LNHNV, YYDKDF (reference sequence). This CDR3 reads CATGGTSAYTDTQYF. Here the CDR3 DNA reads TGTGCCACCGGGGGAACTAGCGCTTACACAGATACGCAGTATTTT.

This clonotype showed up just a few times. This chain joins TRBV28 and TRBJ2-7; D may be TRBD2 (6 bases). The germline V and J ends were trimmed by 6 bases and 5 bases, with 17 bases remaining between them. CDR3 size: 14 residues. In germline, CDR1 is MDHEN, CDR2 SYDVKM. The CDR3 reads CASSNFQGGNEQYF. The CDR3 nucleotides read TGTGCCAGCAGCAATTTCCAGGGCGGGAACGAGCAGTACTTC.

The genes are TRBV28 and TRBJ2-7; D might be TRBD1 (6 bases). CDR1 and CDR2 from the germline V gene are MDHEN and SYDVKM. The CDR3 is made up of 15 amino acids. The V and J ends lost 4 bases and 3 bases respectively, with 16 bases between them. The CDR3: CASSYPNRAIYEQYF. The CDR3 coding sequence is TGTGCCAGCAGTTACCCGAACAGGGCGATCTACGAGCAGTACTTC. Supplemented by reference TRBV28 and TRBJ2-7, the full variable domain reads DVKVTQSSRYLVKRTGEKVFLECVQDMDHENMFWYRQDPGLGLRLIYFSYDVKMKEKGDIPEGYSVSREKKERFSLILESASTNQTSMYLCASSYPNRAIYEQYFGPGTRLTVT.

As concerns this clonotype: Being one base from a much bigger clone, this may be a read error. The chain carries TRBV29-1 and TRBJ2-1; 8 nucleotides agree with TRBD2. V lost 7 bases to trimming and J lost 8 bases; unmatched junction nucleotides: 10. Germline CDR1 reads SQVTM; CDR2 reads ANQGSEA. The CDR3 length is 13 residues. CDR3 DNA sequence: TGCAGCGCTATGAAGCGGGAGTGGGATGAGCAGTTCTTC. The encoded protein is CSAMKREWDEQFF.

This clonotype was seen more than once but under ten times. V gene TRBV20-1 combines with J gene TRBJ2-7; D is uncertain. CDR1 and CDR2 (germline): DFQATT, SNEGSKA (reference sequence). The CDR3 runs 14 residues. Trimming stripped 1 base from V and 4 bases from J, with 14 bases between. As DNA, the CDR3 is TGCAGTGCTAGAGCCCCAGGCGTCGATTACGAGCAGTACTTC. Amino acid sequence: CSARAPGVDYEQYF.

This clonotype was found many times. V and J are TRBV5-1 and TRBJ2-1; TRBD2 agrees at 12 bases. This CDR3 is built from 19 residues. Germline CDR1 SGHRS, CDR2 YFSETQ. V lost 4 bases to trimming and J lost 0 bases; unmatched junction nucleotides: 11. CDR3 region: CASSPGLAGLRSSYNEQFF. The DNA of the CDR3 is TGCGCCAGCAGCCCCGGACTAGCGGGGTTAAGGAGCTCCTACAATGAGCAGTTCTTC.

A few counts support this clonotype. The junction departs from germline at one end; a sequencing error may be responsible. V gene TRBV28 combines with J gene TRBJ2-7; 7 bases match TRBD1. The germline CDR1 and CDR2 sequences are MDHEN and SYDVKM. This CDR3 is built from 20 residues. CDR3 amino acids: CASRHGRPGQSNYGSYEQYF. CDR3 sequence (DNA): TGTGCCAGCAGACACGGGCGTCCGGGACAGTCGAACTATGGGTCCTACGAGCAGTACTTT.

This CDR3 reads CASRYREGETQYF. CDR3 DNA sequence: TGTGCCAGCAGGTACAGGGAAGGGGAGACCCAGTACTTC. The V gene is TRBV2, the J gene TRBJ2-7, with TRBD1 as a possible D gene (6 bases). The closer fit of TRBJ2-5 to the DNA end suggests the J call may be wrong. Per the germline V gene, CDR1 is SNHLY and CDR2 is FYNNEI. The CDR3 runs to 13 residues.

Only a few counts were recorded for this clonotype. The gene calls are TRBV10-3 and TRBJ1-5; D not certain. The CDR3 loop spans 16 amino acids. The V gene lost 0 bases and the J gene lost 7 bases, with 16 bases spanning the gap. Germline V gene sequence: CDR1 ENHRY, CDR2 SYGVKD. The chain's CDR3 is CAISESRQVGFQPQHF. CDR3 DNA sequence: TGTGCCATCAGTGAGTCGAGACAAGTAGGGTTCCAGCCCCAGCATTTT.

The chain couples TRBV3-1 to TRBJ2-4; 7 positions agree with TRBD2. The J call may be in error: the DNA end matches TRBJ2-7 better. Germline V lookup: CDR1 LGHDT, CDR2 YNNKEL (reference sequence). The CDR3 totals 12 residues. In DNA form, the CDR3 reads TGTGCCAGCGGGGGGGGTATATACGAGCAGTACTTC. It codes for CASGGGIYEQYF.

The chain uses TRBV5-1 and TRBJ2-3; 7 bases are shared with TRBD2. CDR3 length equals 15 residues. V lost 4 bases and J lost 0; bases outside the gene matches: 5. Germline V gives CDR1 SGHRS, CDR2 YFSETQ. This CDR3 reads CASSRSGASTDTQYF. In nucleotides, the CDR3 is TGCGCCAGCAGCAGGAGCGGGGCTAGCACAGATACGCAGTATTTT.

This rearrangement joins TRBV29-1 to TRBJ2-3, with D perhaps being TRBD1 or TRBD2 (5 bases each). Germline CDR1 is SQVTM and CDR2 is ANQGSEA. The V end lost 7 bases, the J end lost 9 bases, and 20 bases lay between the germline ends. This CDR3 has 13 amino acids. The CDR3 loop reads CSALTGAPETQYF. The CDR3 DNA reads TGCAGCGCTCTTACCGGGGCCCCTGAGACGCAGTATTTT.

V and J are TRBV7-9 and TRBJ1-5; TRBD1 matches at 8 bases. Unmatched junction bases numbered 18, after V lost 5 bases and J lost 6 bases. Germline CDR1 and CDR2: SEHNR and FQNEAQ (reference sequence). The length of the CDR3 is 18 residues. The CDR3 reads CASSPSGSGGQEIQPQHF. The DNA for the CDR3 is TGTGCCAGCAGCCCATCCGGGAGTGGGGGACAGGAGATTCAGCCCCAGCATTTT.

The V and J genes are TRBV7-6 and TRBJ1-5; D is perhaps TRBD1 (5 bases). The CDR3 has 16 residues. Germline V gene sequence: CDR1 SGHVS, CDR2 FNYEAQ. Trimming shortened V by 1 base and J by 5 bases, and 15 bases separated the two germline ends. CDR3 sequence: CASSLDQGGLHQPQHF. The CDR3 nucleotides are TGTGCCAGCAGCTTAGACCAGGGAGGTCTGCATCAGCCCCAGCATTTT.

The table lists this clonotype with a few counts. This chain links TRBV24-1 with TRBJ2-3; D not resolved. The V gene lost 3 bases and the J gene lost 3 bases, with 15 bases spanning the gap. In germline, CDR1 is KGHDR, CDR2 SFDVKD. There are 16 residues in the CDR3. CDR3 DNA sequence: TGTGCCACCAGTGATCCGGACCCTAGTCGGACAGATACGCAGTATTTT. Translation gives CATSDPDPSRTDTQYF.

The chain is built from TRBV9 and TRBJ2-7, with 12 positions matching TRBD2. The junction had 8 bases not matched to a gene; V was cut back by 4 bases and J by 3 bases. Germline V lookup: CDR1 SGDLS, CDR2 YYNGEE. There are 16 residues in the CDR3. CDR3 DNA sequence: TGTGCCAGCAGCCCCACGACTAGCGGGAGCGTCTACGAGCAGTACTTC. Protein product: CASSPTTSGSVYEQYF.

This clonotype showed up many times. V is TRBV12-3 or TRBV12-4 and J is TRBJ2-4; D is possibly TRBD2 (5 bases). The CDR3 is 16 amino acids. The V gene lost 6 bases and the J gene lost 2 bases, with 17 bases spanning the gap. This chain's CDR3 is CASSSTLERSKNIQYF. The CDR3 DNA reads TGTGCCAGCAGCTCAACGTTAGAGCGGTCCAAAAACATTCAGTACTTC.

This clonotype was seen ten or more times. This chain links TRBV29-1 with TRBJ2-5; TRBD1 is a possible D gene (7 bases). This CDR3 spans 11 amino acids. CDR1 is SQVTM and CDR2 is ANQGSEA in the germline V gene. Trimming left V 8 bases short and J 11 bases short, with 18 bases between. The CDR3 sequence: CSTSHAGQQYF. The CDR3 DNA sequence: TGCAGCACCTCTCACGCGGGACAGCAGTACTTC.

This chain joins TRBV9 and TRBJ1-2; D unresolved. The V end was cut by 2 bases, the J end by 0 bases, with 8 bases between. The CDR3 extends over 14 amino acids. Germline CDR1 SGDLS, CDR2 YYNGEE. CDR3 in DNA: TGTGCCAGCAGCGTGTCCCTCACTAACTATGGCTACACCTTC. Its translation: CASSVSLTNYGYTF.

The CDR3 is CAISESELGNDRGVMNTEAFF. CDR3 sequence (DNA): TGTGCCATCAGTGAGTCGGAACTTGGGAATGACAGGGGAGTCATGAACACTGAAGCTTTCTTT. The V call is TRBV10-3, the J call TRBJ1-1, with 8 nucleotides matching TRBD1. J was trimmed by 0 bases and V by 0 bases; bases with no gene match: 18. This CDR3 has 21 residues. Per germline, CDR1 ENHRY and CDR2 SYGVKD.

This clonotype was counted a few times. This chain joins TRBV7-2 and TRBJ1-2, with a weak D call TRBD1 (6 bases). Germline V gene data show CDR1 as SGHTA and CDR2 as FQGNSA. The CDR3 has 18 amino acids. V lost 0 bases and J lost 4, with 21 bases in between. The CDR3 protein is CASSLARMSGGLGYGYTF. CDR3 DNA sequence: TGTGCCAGCAGCTTAGCTCGTATGTCCGGGGGCCTCGGCTATGGCTACACCTTC.